Below are 19 T cell receptor beta chains sequenced from a single sample in a study of T cells in tumors after PD-1 blockade (dated by TCRdb to the late 2010s). Interpreted using the paper, the time point label stands for: before anti-PD-1 therapy. The library relied on the immunoSEQ multiplex PCR assay. TCRdb obtained this table from immuneACCESS and retained in-frame rearrangements with V and J assigned. These tables miss some clones; where compared with another copy, unresolved V genes account for less than half of the shortfall, and the remainder is unexplained. The sample records fewer than 50,000 clones, 81% of which are singletons. Approximately 4% of the sample comes from the top ten. This sample comprised PBMCs, obtained before anti-PD-1 treatment. Receptors originate from a human donor with basal cell carcinoma.

The CDR3 region has the DNA TGTGCCAGCAGCAAAGTGGGAGTTGTTTCCCGTATGAACACTGAAGCTTTCTTT. Translated: CASSKVGVVSRMNTEAFF. V is TRBV21-1 and J is TRBJ1-1. TRBV21-1 is reported as a pseudogene. This CDR3 spans 18 amino acids.

The V call is TRBV7-9, the J call TRBJ2-7, with D perhaps matching TRBD2 (6 bases). The CDR3 has 12 residues. The ends were cut back, 5 bases at V and 4 bases at J, with 9 bases in the middle. Looked up from germline, CDR1 is SEHNR and CDR2 is FQNEAQ (reference sequence). As DNA, the CDR3 is TGTGCCAGCAGCGGCGGGGAATACGAGCAGTACTTC. Protein sequence: CASSGGEYEQYF.

The J gene is TRBJ1-5, the V gene TRBV19; 7 bases map to TRBD1. V shed 6 bases and J 3 bases; nucleotides not matched to a gene: 8. The germline CDR1 and CDR2 sequences are LNHDA and SQIVND (reference sequence). The CDR3 sequence is 15 residues long. The CDR3 DNA reads as TGTGCCAGTAGGTCCCGGGACAGAATCAATCAGCCCCAGCATTTT. This encodes CASRSRDRINQPQHF.

V usage is TRBV7-9 and J usage is TRBJ1-1; D remains unclear. The V gene's germline CDR1 is SEHNR and CDR2 FQNEAQ (reference sequence). The V gene lost 0 bases and the J gene lost 2 bases, with 4 bases spanning the gap. The CDR3 consists of 13 residues. This CDR3 reads CASSLATNTEAFF. The CDR3 DNA follows: TGTGCCAGCAGCTTAGCAACCAACACTGAAGCTTTCTTT. Looking up the rest from reference TRBV7-9 and TRBJ1-1 gives the full variable domain: DTGVSQNPRHKITKRGQNVTFRCDPISEHNRLYWYRQTLGQGPEFLTYFQNEAQLEKSRLLSDRFSAERPKGSFSTLEIQRTEQGDSAMYLCASSLATNTEAFFGQGTRLTVV.

The CDR3 coding sequence is TGTGCCAGTGGAGCTAGCGGATTGAATGAGCAGTTCTTC. It codes for CASGASGLNEQFF. This chain connects TRBV14 to TRBJ2-1; 7 nucleotides match TRBD2. The V gene's germline CDR1 is SGHDN and CDR2 FVKESK. V dropped 9 bases and J dropped 7; count of bases not matched to a gene: 9. The CDR3 is made up of 13 amino acids.

The chain employs TRBV7-6 and TRBJ1-1, with TRBD1 identical over 7 bases. Germline lookup yields CDR1 SGHVS and CDR2 FNYEAQ. V was pared by 4 bases and J by 4 bases, with 21 bases of the junction left unmatched. This CDR3 spans 19 amino acids. In DNA, the CDR3 is TGTGCCAGCAGCTCGACTAGTTGGTCGAAGGGGGCGCCTAGCACTGAAGCTTTCTTT. Protein sequence: CASSSTSWSKGAPSTEAFF.

This chain's CDR3 is CASSNNEQFF. The CDR3 nucleotides read TGTGCCAGCAGTAACAATGAGCAGTTCTTC. The J gene is TRBJ2-1, the V gene TRBV12-3 or TRBV12-4; D is ambiguous. V gave up 5 bases and J gave up 5 bases, with 1 base separating them. There are 10 residues in the CDR3.

The chain joins TRBV7-9 to TRBJ2-5; tentatively, D is TRBD1 (5 bases). Germline CDR1 is SEHNR and CDR2 is FQNEAQ (reference sequence). This CDR3 has 15 amino acids. V lost 5 bases and J lost 4, with 17 bases in between. CDR3 in DNA: TGTGCCAGCAGCCCAGTGATGGGGCAATCAGAGACCCAGTACTTC. Translating gives CASSPVMGQSETQYF.

The rearrangement uses TRBV5-1 and TRBJ2-7, with 7 nucleotides matching TRBD1. Trimming took 5 bases from V and 6 from J; bases not matched to a gene: 8. Germline CDR1 and CDR2: SGHRS and YFSETQ. CDR3 size: 13 residues. The CDR3 nucleotides are TGCGCCAGCAGGAATACAGGGGTTCCCGAGCAGTACTTC. Translated, it gives CASRNTGVPEQYF.

The gene calls are TRBV5-1 and TRBJ1-1; D not resolved. The V gene's germline CDR1 is SGHRS and CDR2 YFSETQ. This CDR3 region has 15 residues. V was shortened by 0 bases and J by 5 bases, with 14 bases between the two germline ends. CDR3 protein: CASSLGEGRGTEAFF. CDR3 coding DNA: TGCGCCAGCAGCTTGGGTGAGGGCCGGGGTACTGAAGCTTTCTTT. The full variable domain, rest sourced from reference TRBV5-1 and TRBJ1-1, is KAGVTQTPRYLIKTRGQQVTLSCSPISGHRSVSWYQQTPGQGLQFLFEYFSETQRNKGNFPGRFSGRQFSNSRSEMNVSTLELGDSALYLCASSLGEGRGTEAFFGQGTRLTVV.

This clone has a single count. This rearrangement joins TRBV13 to TRBJ1-6, with D possibly TRBD1 on 6 matching bases. The germline V and J ends were trimmed by 4 bases and 5 bases, with 12 bases remaining between them. CDR3 length equals 15 residues. Germline V gives CDR1 PRHDT, CDR2 FYEKMQ (reference sequence). CDR3 bases: TGTGCCAGCAGCTCCGGGACAAGGGATAATTCACCCCTCCACTTT. It yields the protein CASSSGTRDNSPLHF.

This chain links TRBV30 with TRBJ2-5, with D perhaps matching TRBD1 or TRBD2 (7 bases each). The CDR3 loop spans 14 amino acids. CDR1 is GTSNPN, CDR2 SVGIG, per germline (reference sequence). Trimming shortened V by 4 bases and J by 5 bases, and 17 bases separated the two germline ends. The CDR3 loop reads CAWKGGGGAETQYF. The DNA of the CDR3 is TGTGCCTGGAAAGGGGGAGGGGGCGCGGAGACCCAGTACTTC.

The chain is built from TRBV2 and TRBJ2-3; the D gene could be TRBD1 or TRBD2 (5 bases each). In germline, CDR1 is SNHLY, CDR2 FYNNEI. This CDR3 is built from 16 residues. V lost 0 bases, J lost 0 bases, and 10 bases lay in between. The CDR3 protein is CASSEATGPSTDTQYF. In nucleotides, the CDR3 is TGTGCCAGCAGTGAAGCCACGGGACCTAGCACAGATACGCAGTATTTT.

The chain is built from TRBV19 and TRBJ2-2; D possibly corresponds to TRBD1 (5 bases). The CDR3 totals 16 residues. In germline, CDR1 is LNHDA, CDR2 SQIVND (reference sequence). V was pared by 2 bases and J by 3 bases, with 13 bases between. CDR3 sequence: CASSISAGIDTGELFF. DNA for the CDR3: TGTGCCAGTAGTATATCGGCAGGGATTGACACCGGGGAGCTGTTTTTT.

The CDR3 spells CASSEGNSPLHF. The CDR3, as DNA: TGTGCCAGCAGTGAAGGGAATTCACCCCTCCACTTT. The chain joins TRBV2 to TRBJ1-6, with D unclear. The V and J ends lost 1 base and 7 bases respectively, with 2 bases between them. CDR3 length: 12 amino acids. The germline V gene encodes CDR1 SNHLY and CDR2 FYNNEI.

By share, this clone ranks as medium-sized. The chain recombines TRBV19 with TRBJ1-1; D uncertain. Trimming left V 6 bases short and J 0 bases short, with 8 bases between. Germline V gene data show CDR1 as LNHDA and CDR2 as SQIVND (reference sequence). The CDR3 loop spans 13 amino acids. CDR3 region: CASSVSMNTEAFF. The CDR3 region has the DNA TGTGCCAGTAGCGTATCCATGAACACTGAAGCTTTCTTT.

V usage is TRBV6-4 and J usage is TRBJ2-1, with D unclear. The germline V gene encodes CDR1 MRHNA and CDR2 SNTAGT. Trimming removed 0 bases from V and 5 bases from J, with 11 bases in between. This CDR3 has 15 amino acids. The CDR3 DNA is TGTGCCAGCAGTGACTCACGTCGGAAGGACAATGAGCAGTTCTTC. Protein product: CASSDSRRKDNEQFF.

The V and J genes are TRBV2 and TRBJ2-3; D remains ambiguous. Trimming cost V 3 bases and J 0 bases, with 10 bases left between them. This CDR3 is 15 amino acids long. CDR1 and CDR2 (germline): SNHLY, FYNNEI. The chain's CDR3 is CASSDPGPSTDTQYF. CDR3 DNA sequence: TGTGCCAGCAGTGACCCCGGGCCCAGCACAGATACGCAGTATTTT.

The chain uses TRBV7-2 and TRBJ1-5; 8 bases line up with TRBD1. This CDR3 is built from 16 residues. Trimming at V came to 5 bases and at J to 7 bases, leaving 13 bases not matched to a gene. Germline V gene lookup returns CDR1 SGHTA and CDR2 FQGNSA. CDR3 sequence reads: CASSPRAGGVRQPQHF. For the CDR3, the DNA is TGTGCCAGCAGCCCCCGGGCAGGGGGCGTGAGGCAGCCCCAGCATTTT. The entire variable domain, with the rest obtained from reference TRBV7-2 and TRBJ1-5, is as follows: GAGVSQSPSNKVTEKGKDVELRCDPISGHTALYWYRQSLGQGLEFLIYFQGNSAPDKSGLPSDRFSAERTGGSVSTLTIQRTQQEDSAVYLCASSPRAGGVRQPQHFGDGTRLSIL.